The sequence of this TCR beta chain was determined in a study of blood T cells in healthy people across ages (dated by TCRdb to 2013 to 2016). About the study as a whole: In model experiments, template switching captured roughly one uniquely barcoded TCR beta cDNA molecule for every two T cells. Donors of different ages were randomly distributed across sequencing lanes to avoid experimental bias. To track age-related changes in TCR beta repertoire diversity, the study relied on deep sequencing normalized with unique cDNA molecular identifiers. The donors were divided into four age groups: young (average about 15 years), middle-aged (approximately 42), aged (under 70) and long-lived (82). Using the same blood draw, the study looked at two additional independent replicas of 1 million unique cDNA reads for two donors, one aged 18 to 30 and the other aged 80 or older. General study outcomes and caveats: Observed TCR beta diversity correlated strongly with the percentage of naive T cells measured by flow cytometry. As age increased, observed TCR beta diversity per million T cells dropped in a roughly linear way, and a significant reduction was already evident by age 40. Estimates of total diversity based on one million sequenced T cells were considered lower bounds and underestimates. Donor CMV infection status was unknown, potentially confounding age-related changes in expanded clonotypes. Compared with the aged group, the long-lived group had more naive CD4+ T cells, fewer expanded clones and increased TCR diversity, a pattern suggesting age selection. Bulk unsorted PBMC profiling prevented conclusive comparison of naive and antigen-experienced compartments.

V is reduced by 5 bases and J by 3 bases, leaving a spacing of 17 bases between them. The CDR3 holds 15 amino acids from the cysteine to the phenylalanine. Only CDR3 DNA is held: 45 bases, read in frame from base 1. CDR1 and CDR2, looked up from the germline V gene, are SGHRS and YFSETQ. About this clonotype itself: Its antigen has not been determined. Per-base qualities were not stored, and no clone one base away is much larger.

The method was 5' RACE. Sequencing used an Illumina HiSeq 2500. A second roughly 7 to 12 cycle PCR used a sample-barcoded 5' primer and a J-beta primer mix. A template-switch 5' adaptor carrying 12 random nucleotides introduced a unique molecular identifier onto each TCR beta cDNA molecule. Each sample yielded at least 2.5 million CDR3-containing paired-end reads. All of the RNA was converted into first-strand cDNA using the Mint cDNA synthesis kit, with a TRBC-specific oligonucleotide serving as the primer. All cDNA was treated with uracil-DNA glycosylase and then went through a first 18-cycle PCR with the universal primers M1SS and BC2_uni_R. Under the source paper's analysis protocol: For normalization, 1 million high-quality reads were randomly selected from each sample, with every read carrying a distinct molecular identifier. Instead of being binned into consensus sequences, reads that shared molecular identifiers were thrown out. CDR3 identification, clonotype clustering and error correction used MiTCR with a Q25 quality threshold and the strictest error-elimination algorithm. A nonparametric unseen species model with Euler transformation was used to estimate a lower bound on total TCR beta diversity. TCRdb reran the public reads through fastp at Q25 and MiXCR, keeping productive beta chains. Rows merge per CDR3 protein into single entries with the most common DNA and genes. The V and J calls were not made by the authors but by TCRdb's processing. This sample holds about 640,000 distinct CDR3 sequences; 45% to 65% were observed only once. The biggest ten clones account for 30% to 40% of the sample.

Systemically healthy Caucasian individuals from Russia, some 36 in total and aged about 6 to 95 years, were included as donors. Each donor gave roughly 9 milliliters of peripheral blood, drawn into EDTA-treated Vacutainer tubes. PBMCs were isolated by Ficoll-Paque density-gradient centrifugation, with at least 6 million obtained per sample. Total RNA was extracted from PBMCs with Trizol reagent, with at least 6 micrograms obtained per sample. For every donor, an aliquot of PBMCs went through flow cytometry to measure the percentages of naive CD45RAhigh/CD27high T cells. The rearranged segments are TRBV5-1 and TRBJ1-2, with TRBD1 as a weak D call on 6 bases. Specimen: blood. This TCR derives from a man aged 55 to 70 in good health. CDR3 loop: CASSRSWGADYGYTF. At the DNA level, the sequence is TGCGCCAGCAGTCGTTCGTGGGGGGCAGACTATGGCTACACCTTC.